This is a list of T cell receptor beta chains from one sample in a study of blood T cell repertoires in COVID-19. Only in-frame clones appear in the TCRdb table, and some are missing; sequencing was by immunoSEQ multiplex PCR. In the table there are some 120,000 clones, around 87% of which are singletons. The sequencing input was peripheral blood. Receptors were obtained from a woman in her fifties or sixties with acute or convalescent COVID-19. Both conserved end residues are trimmed from each CDR3.

cdr3_aa,v_call
ASSSGTSDTQY,TRBV11-1
ASSSDRGRDTEAF,TRBV11-3
ASSQERGVVGNEQF,TRBV14
ASSPGTSVAGELF,TRBV7-3
ASTKTGGTEAF,TRBV5-4
AWNRQGLTGELF,TRBV30
ASSTRQGPYGYT,TRBV19
ASSSYSGSQYEQY,TRBV7-2
ASSAGLYNEQF,TRBV18
ASSPQYTEAF,TRBV2